This T cell receptor beta chain was observed in a study of T-cell reconstitution after alpha-beta-depleted transplantation in children. This clonotype was seen more than once but under ten times. This CDR3 is built from 12 residues. V was cut by 8 bases and J by 4 bases, with 11 bases left in between. The germline V gene has CDR1 MNHEY and CDR2 SVGAGI. Preparation of the TCRbeta library used unique molecular identifiers. MiXCR was run by TCRdb on the PCR reads, yielding one entry per CDR3 protein. Altogether 450,000 to 600,000 distinct CDR3 sequences are present, less than 35% being singletons, with the ten largest covering 2% to 3%.

The receptor was isolated from a human donor who donated a stem cell graft to a child with aplastic anemia. The chain is built from TRBV6-5 and TRBJ1-1, with D maybe TRBD1 (6 bases). Sequenced here: PBMCs from the stem cell graft donor, sampled from the stem cell graft. CDR3 residues: CASVGHTTEAFF. Written as DNA, the CDR3 is TGTGCCAGCGTGGGACACACCACTGAAGCTTTCTTT.